A selection of T cell receptor beta chains follows, all from one sample in a study of early T cells in non-severe SARS-CoV-2 infection. TCRdb used MiXCR to reprocess the 5' RACE reads, holding one entry per CDR3 protein. The data show some 67,000 distinct CDR3 sequences, about 9.1% seen once. The sequenced sample was whole blood, obtained at baseline. Every receptor here comes from an adult who was a healthcare worker with PCR-confirmed SARS-CoV-2 infection or an uninfected control (not recorded which). CDR3s include the opening cysteine and the closing phenylalanine or tryptophan. The D gene is left open where the match is weak.

j_call | v_call | d_call | cdr3_aa
TRBJ2-7 | TRBV18 | TRBD2 | CASSPFRTSGRNEQYF
TRBJ2-3 | TRBV5-1 | TRBD1 | CASSLDGGTGTDTQYF
TRBJ2-1 | TRBV29-1 | TRBD2 | CSVEGSSGRNNEQFF
TRBJ1-1 | TRBV7-3 | - | CASSSGRNTEAFF
TRBJ2-1 | TRBV4-3 | TRBD1 | CASSQTGGPSSYNEQFF
TRBJ2-7 | TRBV24-1 | TRBD2 | CATSDRTPGLVSEQYF
TRBJ1-2 | TRBV12-3/TRBV12-4 | TRBD1 | CASSPETGNYGYTF
TRBJ2-2 | TRBV19 | TRBD2 | CASSTGLAGGPNTGELFF
TRBJ2-1 | TRBV5-1 | - | CASSSGTTFNEQFF
TRBJ1-6 | TRBV18 | TRBD1 | CASSPAGTGNNSPLHF
TRBJ2-3 | TRBV6-6 | - | CASSYRLDTQYF
TRBJ1-5 | TRBV28 | - | CASSLSGVNQPQHF
TRBJ2-1 | TRBV18 | - | CASSPLLGYNEQFF
TRBJ1-5 | TRBV20-1 | TRBD1 | CSASQGAGNQPQHF
TRBJ1-6 | TRBV10-3 | - | CAISESRGTYNSPLHF
TRBJ2-3 | TRBV5-4 | - | CASSFTGEPTDTQYF
TRBJ2-3 | TRBV15 | TRBD2 | CATSPTLGAGEWDTQYF
TRBJ2-7 | TRBV5-6 | TRBD2 | CASSFAGVYEQYF
TRBJ2-5 | TRBV2 | TRBD2 | CASSVGGSGSTETQYF
TRBJ2-7 | TRBV19 | - | CASSTGAGTPSYEQYF
TRBJ2-3 | TRBV7-9 | TRBD2 | CASSQTSGYSDTQYF
TRBJ1-2 | TRBV28 | - | CASSPRAGTYGYTF
TRBJ1-2 | TRBV5-1 | TRBD1 | CASSPGAGTDYGYTF
TRBJ1-2 | TRBV29-1 | - | CSVEAGGDGYTF
TRBJ2-1 | TRBV3-1 | - | CASSQGIGNEQFF
TRBJ2-1 | TRBV4-2 | - | CASSQGGLASNEQFF
TRBJ1-6 | TRBV27 | - | CASSWAQSSYNSPLHF
TRBJ2-7 | TRBV6-5 | - | CASSYSMAGVLYEQYF
TRBJ1-4 | TRBV24-1 | - | CATSDWANEKLFF
TRBJ2-7 | TRBV7-9 | - | CASSLDPLAYEQYF
TRBJ2-1 | TRBV14 | - | CASSPRGGASSYNEQFF
TRBJ1-5 | TRBV20-1 | - | CSAALGVRGQPQHF
TRBJ2-7 | TRBV15 | - | CATSSAGGKGPYEQYF
TRBJ1-3 | TRBV5-6 | - | CASSHISSGNTIYF
TRBJ2-2 | TRBV7-3 | - | CASSLGLHTGELFF
TRBJ1-1 | TRBV28 | - | CASSSLMTGLISDTEAFF
TRBJ2-1 | TRBV10-3 | - | CAIRYSEIYNEQFF
TRBJ1-1 | TRBV7-8 | - | CASSFGWQSSEAFF
TRBJ2-1 | TRBV24-1 | TRBD2 | CATSDSGLAYYNEQFF
TRBJ2-4 | TRBV7-9 | - | CASSLGGTKNIQYF
TRBJ1-1 | TRBV28 | - | CASRPDLTAKANTEAFF
TRBJ2-1 | TRBV12-3/TRBV12-4 | TRBD1 | CASSLAGQAYNEQFF
TRBJ1-1 | TRBV12-3/TRBV12-4 | TRBD1 | CASRSQGPDTEAFF
TRBJ2-7 | TRBV20-1 | - | CSASGTPLLTYEQYF
TRBJ2-1 | TRBV29-1 | TRBD1 | CSVQQGNEQFF
TRBJ2-1 | TRBV19 | - | CASSFGPANNEQFF